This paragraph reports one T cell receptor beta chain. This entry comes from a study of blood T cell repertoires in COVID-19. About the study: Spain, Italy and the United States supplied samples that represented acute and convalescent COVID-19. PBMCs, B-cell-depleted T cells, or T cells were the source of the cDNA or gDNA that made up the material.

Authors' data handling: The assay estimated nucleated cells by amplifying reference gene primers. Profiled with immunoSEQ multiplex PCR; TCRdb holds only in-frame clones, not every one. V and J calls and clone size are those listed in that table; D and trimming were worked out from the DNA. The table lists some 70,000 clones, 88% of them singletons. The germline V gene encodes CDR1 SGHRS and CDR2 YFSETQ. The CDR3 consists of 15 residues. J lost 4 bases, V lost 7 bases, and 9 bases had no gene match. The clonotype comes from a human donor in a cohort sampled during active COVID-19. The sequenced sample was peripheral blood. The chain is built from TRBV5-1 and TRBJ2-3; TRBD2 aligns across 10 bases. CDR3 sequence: CASVQREGASDTQYF. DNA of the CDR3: TGCGCCAGCGTACAGCGGGAGGGGGCCTCAGATACGCAGTATTTT.